This TCR beta chain was recovered during a study of T cells in Graves' hyperthyroidism and ophthalmopathy. Patients with ophthalmopathy all had a Clinical Activity Score of at least 3, a NOSPECS grade of at least 4 and duration under 3 months. Fresh 10 ml peripheral blood yielded PBMCs. Template material for amplifying TCR beta CDR3 regions consisted of RNA transcripts. HTBI primers drove first-round RT-PCR of the TCR CDR3. Using its own MiXCR run on the multiplex PCR reads, TCRdb lists one record per CDR3 protein. The table has approximately 690,000 distinct CDR3 sequences, roughly 15% seen once; the top ten hold around 13%. The receptor's source is a woman between 45 and 65 years old with Graves' ophthalmopathy. The specimen sequenced was blood.

The CDR3 spells CASSLGAYIEAFF. For the CDR3, the DNA is TGTGCCAGCAGCTTGGGGGCTTACATTGAAGCTTTCTTT. The chain joins TRBV7-8 to TRBJ1-1; tentative D call: TRBD1 (6 bases). Germline CDR1 and CDR2: SGHVS and FQNEAQ. V lost 3 bases to trimming and J lost 7 bases, with 12 bases between them. CDR3 length equals 13 residues.